The clone carrying this T cell receptor (beta chain) was detected a few times. Clones were sequenced by immunoSEQ multiplex PCR, and TCRdb holds only the in-frame ones, with some missing. The table lists approximately 220,000 clones, roughly 94% of them singletons, with around 1.5% in the top ten. The CDR3 covers 15 residues. Per the germline V gene, CDR1 is KGHSH and CDR2 is LQKENI. V lost 4 bases and J 1 base, leaving 13 bases between the germline ends. The data were obtained in a study of control samples from healthy donors and cancer patients. The clonotype was recovered from a man aged 50-60 years in good health. Sample: blood. This rearrangement joins TRBV18 to TRBJ1-1; maybe TRBD1 (5 bases). As DNA, the CDR3 is TGTGCCAGCTCACTCGGGGGAGTAAAGAACACTGAAGCTTTCTTT. Its translation: CASSLGGVKNTEAFF.